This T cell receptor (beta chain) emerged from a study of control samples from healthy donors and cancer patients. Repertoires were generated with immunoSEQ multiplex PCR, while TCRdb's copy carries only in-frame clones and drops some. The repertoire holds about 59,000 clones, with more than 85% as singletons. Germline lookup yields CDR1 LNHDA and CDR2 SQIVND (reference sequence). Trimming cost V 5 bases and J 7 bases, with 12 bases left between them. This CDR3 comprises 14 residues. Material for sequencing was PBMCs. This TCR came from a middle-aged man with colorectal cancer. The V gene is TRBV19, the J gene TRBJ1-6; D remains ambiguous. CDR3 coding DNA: TGTGCCAGTAGTGTTCAAAATCCGAATTCACCCCTCCACTTT. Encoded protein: CASSVQNPNSPLHF.